The T cell receptor beta chain described here comes from a study of CD8 T cells in ankylosing spondylitis (dated by TCRdb to about 2017). Some background on the complete study: To find TCR variants linked to disease, the study profiled T cell receptor beta repertoires in ankylosing spondylitis patients and healthy donors. The whole study cohort included 90 to 120 healthy donors and about two dozen ankylosing spondylitis patients. Peripheral blood was sampled, and synovial fluid was also collected from ankylosing spondylitis patients. Results the study describes overall, beyond this receptor: The disease-linked clones had a CD8+ phenotype and were found at relatively low frequencies in peripheral blood. Blood from ankylosing spondylitis patients appeared to be characterized by a TCR beta motif composed of 7 to 9 highly homologous amino acid variants. The disease-linked clones were reported as significantly enriched in matched synovial fluid samples from ankylosing spondylitis patients. Some motif variants were previously reported in synovial fluid and blood of reactive arthritis patients, suggesting common disease-initiation mechanisms.

In this sample, this clonotype turned up a few times. There is no known antigen for this receptor. No qualities accompany the bases; no much larger clone lies one base away. V is clipped by 5 bases and J by 0 bases, and the sequence between their germline boundaries is 13 bases long. The CDR3 has 16 amino acids, counting the end cysteine and phenylalanine. Just the 48-base CDR3 DNA is kept, in frame starting at base 1. The germline V gene (reference sequence) specifies LGHDT as CDR1 and YNNKEL as CDR2. The reads were generated on an Illumina HiSeq 2500. Quantitative 5'-RACE with molecular barcodes was used to prepare TCR beta libraries. The paper's processing steps were these. To identify disease-linked TCR variants, a new computational method was used, one built on a probabilistic model of VDJ rearrangement. TCRdb applied fastp at Q25 and MiXCR to the public reads, then kept only in-frame beta chains. Rows merge per CDR3 protein into single entries with the most common DNA and genes. These V and J calls derive from TCRdb rather than the authors' analysis. In all, the sample holds approximately 300,000 distinct CDR3 sequences, and less than 9.5% of those were seen once. 13% to 15% of the sample belongs to the ten largest clones.

The sample taken for sequencing was blood, either unsorted or a sorted T cell fraction (not recorded which). The chain links TRBV3-1 with TRBJ2-2; matching of 6 bases hints at TRBD2 as the D gene. This TCR was recovered from a male donor with ankylosing spondylitis. CDR3 loop: CASSDIGGANTGELFF. The DNA sequence is given as TGTGCCAGCAGCGATATAGGCGGGGCGAACACCGGGGAGCTGTTTTTT.